One and the same sample provided the 7 T cell receptor beta chains below, sequenced in a study of T cells expressing NK-cell markers. From its re-call of the 5' RACE reads, TCRdb lists each CDR3 protein once, without DNA. The sample table sets out about 160,000 distinct CDR3 sequences. The sample taken for sequencing was blood T cells: a sorted CD56 or NKG2C T cell subset, CD4+ or CD8+ T cells, or bulk PBMC T cells (not recorded which). Receptor source: a man aged 18-75 years in good health.

CDR3 amino acids: CASRAGTAVETQYF. The rearrangement uses TRBV28 and TRBJ2-5; the D call from TCRdb, TRBD1, cannot be confirmed without DNA. Germline CDR1 MDHEN, CDR2 SYDVKM. The CDR3 has 14 residues.

The chain combines TRBV20-1 with TRBJ2-6; TCRdb proposes TRBD1, but this gene call is untestable without DNA. Looked up from germline, CDR1 is DFQATT and CDR2 is SNEGSKA (reference sequence). The CDR3 spans 16 residues. The CDR3: CSASPRGSSGANVLTF.

The rearrangement links TRBV14 to TRBJ2-7. The CDR3 spans 14 residues. Germline V gene lookup returns CDR1 SGHDN and CDR2 FVKESK. CDR3 protein: CASSPTDGIYEQYF.

V and J are TRBV4-1 and TRBJ1-2. Germline V gene data show CDR1 as MGHRA and CDR2 as YSYEKL. The CDR3 contains 20 residues. The CDR3 is CASSQVGAGDPTNQNYGYTF.

The chain combines TRBV19 with TRBJ2-6; TCRdb outputs TRBD1, but without DNA this stays unchecked. CDR3 length: 15 residues. Germline CDR1 LNHDA, CDR2 SQIVND (reference sequence). The CDR3 spells CASSIRGSGANVLTF.

The chain combines TRBV5-1 with TRBJ2-5; TCRdb names TRBD1, which stays unverified in the absence of DNA. From germline, CDR1 is SGHRS and CDR2 YFSETQ. The CDR3 is 14 amino acids. This CDR3 is CASNNNGGQETQYF. The complete variable domain, with remaining parts taken from reference TRBV5-1 and TRBJ2-5, reads KAGVTQTPRYLIKTRGQQVTLSCSPISGHRSVSWYQQTPGQGLQFLFEYFSETQRNKGNFPGRFSGRQFSNSRSEMNVSTLELGDSALYLCASNNNGGQETQYFGPGTRLLVL.

The rearrangement links TRBV9 to TRBJ2-1; the D call from TCRdb, TRBD1, cannot be confirmed without DNA. Germline loops: CDR1 SGDLS, CDR2 YYNGEE. The CDR3 loop spans 15 amino acids. This CDR3 reads CASSVHPWGYNEQFF.